These 10 T cell receptor beta chains were all obtained from the same sample, sequenced in a study of identical twins (TCRdb year 2016). The method behind the library was 5' RACE. Sequencing took place on an Illumina HiSeq 2000. TCRdb trimmed the raw reads at Q25, called clones with MiXCR and kept productive beta chains. All rows with the same CDR3 protein become a single entry with the most common DNA and genes. This sample has about 250,000 distinct CDR3 sequences in its table, and 7.5% of those were observed once. Of the sample, 5.4% is held by the ten largest clones. These same records also appear under a second study, on yellow fever vaccine responses in identical twins.

Specimen: CD8+ T cells sorted from blood. The source is a woman aged 18-29 years in good health.

J is TRBJ2-7 and V is TRBV6-1; 10 bases agree with TRBD1. The CDR3 contains 18 residues. The germline gives CDR1 MNHNS, CDR2 SASEGT. Losses at the gene ends were 1 base for V and 2 bases for J; bases not matched to a gene: 11. CDR3 DNA sequence: TGTGCCAGCAGTGAAGGGACACGGGTCGGGACAGGGGCCTACGAGCAGTACGTC. It yields the protein CASSEGTRVGTGAYEQYV.

This clonotype has a count of ten or more. The J gene is TRBJ1-1, the V gene TRBV20-1; 7 nucleotides match TRBD1. Unmatched junction bases numbered 11, after V lost 1 base and J lost 0 bases. This CDR3 has 17 amino acids. CDR1 and CDR2 from the germline V gene are DFQATT and SNEGSKA (reference sequence). The CDR3 coding sequence is TGCAGTGCTAGAGCGGCAGGGGGAACACTCCTGAACACTGAAGCTTTCTTT. Translation gives CSARAAGGTLLNTEAFF.

J is TRBJ1-5 and V is TRBV10-2, with D perhaps matching TRBD1 (6 bases). CDR1 WSHSY and CDR2 SAAADI come from the germline V gene. The CDR3 length is 16 residues. V was trimmed by 5 bases and J by 0 bases, leaving 14 bases between them. This CDR3 reads CASSTTLQGSNQPQHF. Here the CDR3 DNA reads TGCGCCAGCAGTACAACACTACAGGGTAGCAATCAGCCCCAGCATTTT.

This clonotype has just a few counts. This chain uses TRBV24-1 with TRBJ2-4, with D maybe TRBD1 (6 bases). Germline CDR1 is KGHDR and CDR2 is SFDVKD. The CDR3 consists of 14 residues. V was pared by 3 bases and J by 3 bases, with 8 bases between. CDR3 residues: CATSDKDSKNIQYF. CDR3 nucleotide sequence: TGTGCCACCAGTGATAAGGACAGCAAAAACATTCAGTACTTC.

This chain joins TRBV7-9 and TRBJ2-1; possibly TRBD2 for D (7 bases). The CDR3 totals 16 residues. CDR1 and CDR2 from the germline V gene are SEHNR and FQNEAQ (reference sequence). With 5 bases removed from V and 8 bases from J, the gap between germline ends came to 22 bases. Here the CDR3 reads CASSRRASGEGDEQFF. The CDR3 DNA follows: TGTGCCAGCAGCCGCCGGGCTAGCGGAGAGGGGGATGAGCAGTTCTTC.

In its sample, this clonotype was seen once. The chain is built from TRBV15 and TRBJ2-7, with D perhaps given as TRBD1 or TRBD2 (6 bases each). Germline CDR1 reads LNHNV; CDR2 reads YYDKDF (reference sequence). Deletions cut 1 base from V and 3 bases from J, with 13 bases between. CDR3 length equals 15 residues. The CDR3 DNA reads as TGTGCCACCAGCAGAGGGAGGGGGGCGAGCTACGAGCAGTACGTC. Its protein is CATSRGRGASYEQYV.

This clonotype was seen at least ten times. The V and J genes are TRBV7-8 and TRBJ2-7, with D uncertain. The length of the CDR3 is 13 residues. Trimming left V 1 base short and J 2 bases short, with 6 bases between. The germline V gene encodes CDR1 SGHVS and CDR2 FQNEAQ. The CDR3 loop reads CASSLDGTYEQYV. For the CDR3, the DNA is TGTGCCAGCAGCTTAGACGGAACCTACGAGCAGTACGTC.

The chain has TRBV7-8 and TRBJ2-4; tentative D call: TRBD2 (7 bases). The germline CDR1 and CDR2 sequences are SGHVS and FQNEAQ. CDR3 length equals 14 residues. The V end was cut by 1 base, the J end by 7 bases, with 11 bases between. CDR3 DNA sequence: TGTGCCAGCAGCTTAGTAGGGGGGGGGAACATTCAGTACTTC. Translation: CASSLVGGGNIQYF. The full variable domain, with the rest looked up from reference TRBV7-8 and TRBJ2-4, is GAGVSQSPRYKVAKRGQDVALRCDPISGHVSLFWYQQALGQGPEFLTYFQNEAQLDKSGLPSDRFFAERPEGSVSTLKIQRTQQEDSAVYLCASSLVGGGNIQYFGAGTRLSVL.

J is TRBJ2-7 and V is TRBV5-1; tentatively, D is TRBD1 (5 bases). CDR3 size: 15 residues. V dropped 6 bases and J dropped 6 bases, with 22 bases sitting between them. The germline V gene encodes CDR1 SGHRS and CDR2 YFSETQ. The CDR3 DNA is TGCGCCAGCACCGTTGATAGGGGCACTTCTTGCGAGCAGTACGTC. Protein sequence: CASTVDRGTSCEQYV.

Notes on this clonotype: The conserved phenylalanine or tryptophan normally closing the CDR3 is absent here, so this likely arose from a read error. The chain employs TRBV6-1 and TRBJ2-7; 9 bases map to TRBD1. The germline gives CDR1 MNHNS, CDR2 SASEGT. V was pared by 8 bases and J by 2 bases, with 7 bases of the junction left unmatched. This CDR3 region has 14 residues. CDR3 nucleotides: TGTGCCAGCTCCGAGGACAGGGGCACCTACGAGCAGTACGCC. Its protein is CASSEDRGTYEQYA.